The clone carrying this T cell receptor (beta chain) was counted ten times or more. This sample stems from a study of T cells in Graves' hyperthyroidism and ophthalmopathy. Amplification targeted TCR beta CDR3 regions from RNA transcripts. RT-PCR in the first round (using the HTBI primer set) targeted the TCR CDR3. Using its own MiXCR run on the multiplex PCR reads, TCRdb lists one record per CDR3 protein. The profile covers approximately 200,000 distinct CDR3 sequences, with about a sixth appearing a single time and roughly 44% taken by the ten largest. The germline CDR1 and CDR2 sequences are SGHAT and FQDESV (reference sequence). Between the trimmed V and J ends, which lost 2 bases and 4 bases, there was a span of 7 bases. The CDR3 sequence is 13 residues long.

The sample comprised blood. This TCR derives from a man aged 40-50 years with Graves' hyperthyroidism. This chain joins TRBV11-1 and TRBJ2-3, with D possibly being TRBD2 (6 bases). CDR3 nucleotides: TGTGCCAGCAGCTTATGGGGGGCAGATACGCAGTATTTT. The encoded protein is CASSLWGADTQYF.